The T cell receptor beta chain described here comes from a study of OX40 agonist ivuxolimab in advanced cancers. Study details: The group had a mean age of approximately 60 years, ranged from 23 to 79, and was around 86% male.

No patient had autoimmune disease or received systemic immunosuppression. Whole-study results and caveats: CD4+ and CD8+ T cells in blood underwent clonal expansion by week 6 at 0.1 to 3.0 mg/kg.

Sequencing was performed with immunoSEQ multiplex PCR; in TCRdb, only in-frame clones are kept and a portion is missing. Among around 50,000 clones, 85% to 90% were seen once, and the ten largest hold roughly 48%. This CDR3 comprises 16 residues. V lost 5 bases and J 3 bases, leaving 18 bases between the germline ends. Germline CDR1 and CDR2: SEHNR and FQNEAQ (reference sequence). In regard to this clone: Its cognate antigen is unknown.

The J gene is TRBJ2-3, the V gene TRBV7-9, with D perhaps matching TRBD2 (9 bases). The sequencing used CD4+ or CD8+ T cells sorted from blood, collected in a trial of the OX40 agonist ivuxolimab. This receptor was obtained from an adult with an advanced solid tumor such as melanoma, head and neck, liver or kidney cancer. This chain's CDR3 is CASSASGDRPTDTQYF. DNA for the CDR3: TGTGCCAGCAGCGCTAGCGGGGACAGGCCTACAGATACGCAGTATTTT.